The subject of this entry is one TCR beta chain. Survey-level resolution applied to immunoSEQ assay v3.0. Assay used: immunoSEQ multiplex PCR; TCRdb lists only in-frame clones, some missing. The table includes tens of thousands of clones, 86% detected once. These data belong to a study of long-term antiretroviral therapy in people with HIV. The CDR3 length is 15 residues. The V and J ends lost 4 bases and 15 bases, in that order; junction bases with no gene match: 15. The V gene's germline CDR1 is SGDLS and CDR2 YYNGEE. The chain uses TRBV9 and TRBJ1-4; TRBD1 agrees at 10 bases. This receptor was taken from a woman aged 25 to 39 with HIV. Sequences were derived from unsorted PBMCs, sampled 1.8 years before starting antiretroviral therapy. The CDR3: CASSPNPTGGEKLFF. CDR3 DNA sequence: TGTGCCAGCAGCCCAAACCCGACAGGGGGCGAGAAGTTGTTTTTT.